Each of the 30 T cell receptor beta chains below was sequenced from the same sample in a study of cytomegalovirus exposure and HLA in healthy donors. PCR was performed using 60 Vbeta and 13 Jbeta primers. Assay: immunoSEQ multiplex PCR; the TCRdb copy retains only in-frame clones and omits some. This table holds around 110,000 clones, around 81% found once. The specimen sequenced was PBMCs. The receptors were gathered from a woman younger than 45 in good health and CMV-seronegative.

The chain uses TRBV9 and TRBJ2-7; the match to TRBD1 covers 8 bases. The germline CDR1 and CDR2 sequences are SGDLS and YYNGEE. J was trimmed by 2 bases and V by 4 bases; bases with no gene match: 8. The CDR3 loop spans 15 amino acids. CDR3: CASSHGQGPTYEQYF. For the CDR3, the DNA is TGTGCCAGCAGCCATGGACAGGGCCCAACCTACGAGCAGTACTTC.

The CDR3 DNA reads TGTGCCAGCAGTGACGGGAGCGGGAGACCCCACAATGAGCAGTTCTTC. Protein sequence: CASSDGSGRPHNEQFF. This chain joins TRBV6-4 and TRBJ2-1, with 8 nucleotides matching TRBD2. This CDR3 contains 16 residues. The V gene's germline CDR1 is MRHNA and CDR2 SNTAGT. With 2 bases clipped from V and 5 bases from J, the junction kept 8 bases outside the gene matches.

This chain uses TRBV6-1 with TRBJ2-7; 12 positions match TRBD1. This CDR3 is built from 15 residues. In germline, CDR1 is MNHNS, CDR2 SASEGT. The ends lost 8 bases at V and 7 bases at J; junction bases unmatched: 12. Here the CDR3 DNA reads TGTGCCAGCTCCTCACCGGGACAGGGGGCGCTTGAGCAGTACTTC. Protein sequence: CASSSPGQGALEQYF.

This sequence joins TRBV30 and TRBJ2-3; tentative D call: TRBD1 (6 bases). The CDR3 totals 20 residues. Trimming took off 0 bases at V and 1 base at J, with 26 bases between the two ends. From germline, CDR1 is GTSNPN and CDR2 SVGIG (reference sequence). The CDR3 nucleotides are TGTGCCTGGAGTGTACCGAGGGGAGACCCTGGGGGACAAGGCACAGATACGCAGTATTTT. Translation: CAWSVPRGDPGGQGTDTQYF.

This chain joins TRBV19 and TRBJ2-5, with D perhaps matching TRBD2 (5 bases). The V gene lost 5 bases and the J gene lost 5 bases, with 21 bases spanning the gap. Germline V gene lookup returns CDR1 LNHDA and CDR2 SQIVND (reference sequence). The CDR3 sequence is 16 residues long. CDR3 protein: CASSPSDSAGWETQYF. The CDR3 DNA is TGTGCCAGTAGTCCGTCGGACTCGGCCGGCTGGGAGACCCAGTACTTC.

As DNA, the CDR3 is TGTGCCAGCAGCCAGCGGGATGGCTACGAGCAGTACTTC. This codes for CASSQRDGYEQYF. J is TRBJ2-7 and V is TRBV7-9; 7 nucleotides align to TRBD2. The CDR3 is 13 residues long. Unmatched junction bases numbered 4, after V lost 5 bases and J lost 3 bases. The germline CDR1 and CDR2 sequences are SEHNR and FQNEAQ (reference sequence).

This sequence joins TRBV7-9 and TRBJ1-5; 7 bases are shared with TRBD1. V was clipped by 4 bases and J by 4 bases; unmatched bases: 4. CDR3 length: 14 amino acids. Looked up from germline, CDR1 is SEHNR and CDR2 is FQNEAQ (reference sequence). The CDR3 protein is CASSSSDRNQPQHF. CDR3 coding DNA: TGTGCCAGCAGCTCTTCGGACAGGAATCAGCCCCAGCATTTT. The whole variable domain, filled in from reference TRBV7-9 and TRBJ1-5, reads DTGVSQNPRHKITKRGQNVTFRCDPISEHNRLYWYRQTLGQGPEFLTYFQNEAQLEKSRLLSDRFSAERPKGSFSTLEIQRTEQGDSAMYLCASSSSDRNQPQHFGDGTRLSIL.

The V call is TRBV10-3, the J call TRBJ2-7; the D gene is possibly TRBD2 (6 bases). Germline assignment: CDR1 ENHRY and CDR2 SYGVKD. With 6 bases removed from V and 1 base from J, the gap between germline ends came to 19 bases. This CDR3 region has 16 residues. The DNA for the CDR3 is TGTGCCATCAGACTCTCCGGGACTTCATCTTCCTACGAGCAGTACTTC. Translated: CAIRLSGTSSSYEQYF.

The chain is built from TRBV11-2 and TRBJ2-1, with 10 bases matching TRBD2. Germline lookup yields CDR1 SGHAT and CDR2 FQNNGV. The CDR3 is 15 residues long. The ends lost 1 base at V and 8 bases at J; junction bases unmatched: 5. CDR3 coding DNA: TGTGCCAGCAGCTTAGCTAGCGGGAGAAATGATGAGCAGTTCTTC. Its translation is CASSLASGRNDEQFF. The variable domain in full, with the rest retrieved from reference TRBV11-2 and TRBJ2-1, is EAGVAQSPRYKIIEKRQSVAFWCNPISGHATLYWYQQILGQGPKLLIQFQNNGVVDDSQLPKDRFSAERLKGVDSTLKIQPAKLEDSAVYLCASSLASGRNDEQFFGPGTRLTVL.

This clone was detected once. The V call is TRBV6-1, the J call TRBJ1-2; TRBD1 matches 8 bases. The trim removed 10 bases at V and 8 bases at J, leaving 12 bases unmatched. Germline lookup yields CDR1 MNHNS and CDR2 SASEGT. CDR3 length equals 13 residues. The DNA for the CDR3 is TGTGCCACGCAACTACGGACAGGGAAGGGCTACACCTTC. This encodes CATQLRTGKGYTF.

This clone was seen only once. V gene TRBV27 combines with J gene TRBJ2-3, with 7 bases lining up with TRBD2. J lost 2 bases, V lost 6 bases, and 17 bases had no gene match. Germline V gene sequence: CDR1 MNHEY, CDR2 SMNVEV (reference sequence). The CDR3 runs 18 residues. The DNA of the CDR3 is TGTGCCAGCAGGCACGGCAGCCTAGCGGTTAGATTCACAGATACGCAGTATTTT. Encoded protein: CASRHGSLAVRFTDTQYF.

V gene TRBV19 combines with J gene TRBJ2-5, with 9 bases matching TRBD1. The DNA end is a closer match to TRBJ2-7, so the J assignment may be wrong. This CDR3 is built from 17 residues. In germline, CDR1 is LNHDA, CDR2 SQIVND (reference sequence). In DNA form, the CDR3 reads TGTGCCAGTAGTATTACAATATCACAGGGGGCCACCTACGAGCAGTACTTC. It encodes CASSITISQGATYEQYF.

V and J are TRBV6-1 and TRBJ2-3; a weak D match, TRBD1 (7 bases). Trimming cost V 3 bases and J 3 bases, with 10 bases left between them. Germline lookup yields CDR1 MNHNS and CDR2 SASEGT. The length of the CDR3 is 14 residues. CDR3 sequence: CASSDRGVTDTQYF. Written as DNA, the CDR3 is TGTGCCAGCAGTGACAGGGGGGTGACAGATACGCAGTATTTT.

CDR3 DNA sequence: TGTGCCTGGAGTGTACTGGACAGGGCCGAAAAACTGTTTTTT. The encoded protein is CAWSVLDRAEKLFF. The V and J genes are TRBV30 and TRBJ1-4; 8 bases are a match to TRBD1. V gave up 0 bases and J gave up 8 bases; unmatched junction bases: 5. CDR3 length equals 14 residues. Per germline, CDR1 GTSNPN and CDR2 SVGIG (reference sequence). The whole variable domain, remainder taken from reference TRBV30 and TRBJ1-4, is SQTIHQWPATLVQPVGSPLSLECTVEGTSNPNLYWYRQAAGRGLQLLFYSVGIGQISSEVPQNLSASRPQDRQFILSSKKLLLSDSGFYLCAWSVLDRAEKLFFGSGTQLSVL.

The rearrangement links TRBV19 to TRBJ1-5, with 11 positions matching TRBD1. CDR1 and CDR2 (germline): LNHDA, SQIVND (reference sequence). With V trimmed by 8 bases and J by 1 base, 1 base remained unmatched. The CDR3 is 14 residues long. The CDR3 DNA reads as TGTGCCAGTGGACAGGGGGCGAGCAATCAGCCCCAGCATTTT. It codes for CASGQGASNQPQHF.

The J gene is TRBJ1-1, the V gene TRBV6-5; the match to TRBD1 covers 10 bases. This CDR3 contains 15 residues. The germline CDR1 and CDR2 sequences are MNHEY and SVGAGI. Trimming at V came to 4 bases and at J to 7 bases, leaving 9 bases not matched to a gene. The CDR3 loop is CASSSDGTGVLEAFF. The CDR3 region has the DNA TGTGCCAGCAGTTCTGACGGGACAGGGGTCCTTGAAGCTTTCTTT.

CDR3 sequence (DNA): TGTGCCAGCAGCTTGGACTATCGGTCTAACTACGAGCAGTACTTC. This gives the protein CASSLDYRSNYEQYF. The chain is built from TRBV5-4 and TRBJ2-7; D not certain. Germline lookup yields CDR1 SGHNT and CDR2 YYREEE (reference sequence). V shed 0 bases and J shed 3 bases, with 13 bases lying between them. This CDR3 contains 15 residues.

Of note for this clone: At one end, the junction sequence differs from germline, possibly due to a read error. The chain uses TRBV6-1 and TRBJ1-1; D might be TRBD1 (6 bases). Germline assignment: CDR1 MNHNS and CDR2 SASEGT. The CDR3 spans 14 residues. CDR3 nucleotide sequence: TGCGCCTCAAACAGGGTCGGTGAGAACACTGAAGCTTTCTTT. Translated, it gives CASNRVGENTEAFF.

V usage is TRBV10-3 and J usage is TRBJ1-5; TRBD1 is a possible D gene (6 bases). The germline V gene encodes CDR1 ENHRY and CDR2 SYGVKD. The ends were cut back, 1 base at V and 1 base at J, with 17 bases in the middle. The CDR3 length is 18 residues. The CDR3 DNA reads TGTGCCATCAGTGAGTGGGGCGGGGGGGGCTCGAGCAATCAGCCCCAGCATTTT. Amino acid sequence: CAISEWGGGGSSNQPQHF.

The V call is TRBV19, the J call TRBJ2-4, with TRBD2 as a possible D gene (5 bases). Trimming pared 3 bases from V and 9 bases from J, leaving 12 bases between. Germline values: CDR1 LNHDA, CDR2 SQIVND (reference sequence). CDR3 size: 13 residues. CDR3 nucleotides: TGTGCCAGTAGTATTCGATCCGGGGTCATTCAGTACTTC. Its protein product is CASSIRSGVIQYF. Together with reference TRBV19 and TRBJ2-4, the CDR3 gives the full variable domain: DGGITQSPKYLFRKEGQNVTLSCEQNLNHDAMYWYRQDPGQGLRLIYYSQIVNDFQKGDIAEGYSVSREKKESFPLTVTSAQKNPTAFYLCASSIRSGVIQYFGAGTRLSVL.

The rearrangement links TRBV9 to TRBJ2-7; D is perhaps TRBD2 (5 bases). CDR3 length equals 15 residues. CDR1 is SGDLS, CDR2 YYNGEE, per germline. V was clipped by 4 bases and J by 6 bases, with 20 bases between them. The CDR3 sequence: CASSPRDYLRSEQYF. In DNA, the CDR3 is TGTGCCAGCAGCCCCCGGGATTACCTCAGATCCGAGCAGTACTTC.

The V and J genes are TRBV2 and TRBJ2-7; D possibly corresponds to TRBD2 (6 bases). V lost 6 bases to trimming and J lost 6 bases, with 18 bases between them. The CDR3 loop spans 14 amino acids. The germline CDR1 and CDR2 sequences are SNHLY and FYNNEI. DNA of the CDR3: TGTGCCAGCAGCCCCGGGACTGGAAGTCGCGAGCAGTACTTC. Translation gives CASSPGTGSREQYF. Full variable domain (rest looked up from reference TRBV2 and TRBJ2-7): EPEVTQTPSHQVTQMGQEVILRCVPISNHLYFYWYRQILGQKVEFLVSFYNNEISEKSEIFDDQFSVERPDGSNFTLKIRSTKLEDSAMYFCASSPGTGSREQYFGPGTRLTVT.

This clone has a single count. The J gene is TRBJ1-4, the V gene TRBV2; D is undetermined. The CDR3 is 14 residues long. CDR1 is SNHLY, CDR2 FYNNEI, per germline. The germline V and J ends were trimmed by 7 bases and 0 bases, with 9 bases remaining between them. CDR3 sequence (DNA): TGTGCCAGCACCGAGGCATCAACTAATGAAAAACTGTTTTTT. Residues: CASTEASTNEKLFF.

This rearrangement joins TRBV18 to TRBJ2-1, with D tentatively TRBD2 (6 bases). The CDR3 has 12 residues. V was shortened by 5 bases and J by 5 bases, with 7 bases between the two germline ends. Germline CDR1 is KGHSH and CDR2 is LQKENI. CDR3 region: CASSGGDNEQFF. In DNA form, the CDR3 reads TGTGCCAGCTCAGGAGGGGACAATGAGCAGTTCTTC.

The chain couples TRBV4-3 to TRBJ2-7; tentatively, D is TRBD2 (6 bases). CDR1 is LGHNA, CDR2 YSLEER, per germline. CDR3 length: 13 residues. Trimming stripped 4 bases from V and 7 bases from J, with 14 bases between. CDR3 DNA sequence: TGCGCCAGCAGCCCGCGGGGCGGCCTGGAGCAGTACTTC. Translation: CASSPRGGLEQYF.

This chain connects TRBV28 to TRBJ2-1; D may be TRBD1 (5 bases). Per the germline V gene, CDR1 is MDHEN and CDR2 is SYDVKM. V was cut by 2 bases and J by 3 bases, with 8 bases left in between. The CDR3 runs 14 residues. The CDR3 sequence is CASSLIDSYNEQFF. CDR3 in DNA: TGTGCCAGCAGTTTAATAGACAGCTACAATGAGCAGTTCTTC.

This clone appeared once. The J gene is TRBJ2-7, the V gene TRBV28, with 9 bases aligning to TRBD1. Germline values: CDR1 MDHEN, CDR2 SYDVKM. The V gene end was trimmed by 5 bases and the J gene end by 7 bases; junction bases not matched to a gene: 12. The CDR3 extends over 15 amino acids. The DNA for the CDR3 is TGTGCCAGCAGTCCATCCGGGACAGGGATAGGGGAGCAGTACTTC. It translates to CASSPSGTGIGEQYF.

This clone showed up just a few times. This sequence joins TRBV6-1 and TRBJ2-7, with TRBD2 identical over 9 bases. Trimming took 1 base from V and 2 from J; bases not matched to a gene: 3. The V gene's germline CDR1 is MNHNS and CDR2 SASEGT. The CDR3 is made up of 15 amino acids. The CDR3 loop reads CASSEGAGGPYEQYF. DNA for the CDR3: TGTGCCAGCAGTGAAGGGGCGGGAGGGCCCTACGAGCAGTACTTC.

The chain has TRBV6-5 and TRBJ1-1, with 11 bases matching TRBD1. The germline V gene encodes CDR1 MNHEY and CDR2 SVGAGI. The length of the CDR3 is 14 residues. Germline trimming cut 6 bases from V and 6 bases from J; bases unmatched to any gene: 6. Here the CDR3 reads CASSRRTGGSEAFF. The DNA for the CDR3 is TGTGCCAGCAGCCGCCGGACAGGGGGCTCTGAAGCTTTCTTT.

The rearrangement uses TRBV27 and TRBJ2-5; 11 bases align to TRBD1. The end of the DNA fits TRBJ2-7 better, so the J call may be wrong. CDR3 length equals 14 residues. Germline lookup yields CDR1 MNHEY and CDR2 SMNVEV (reference sequence). The CDR3 here is CASSLDRGPYEQYF. CDR3 coding DNA: TGTGCCAGCAGTCTGGACAGGGGGCCGTACGAGCAGTACTTC.